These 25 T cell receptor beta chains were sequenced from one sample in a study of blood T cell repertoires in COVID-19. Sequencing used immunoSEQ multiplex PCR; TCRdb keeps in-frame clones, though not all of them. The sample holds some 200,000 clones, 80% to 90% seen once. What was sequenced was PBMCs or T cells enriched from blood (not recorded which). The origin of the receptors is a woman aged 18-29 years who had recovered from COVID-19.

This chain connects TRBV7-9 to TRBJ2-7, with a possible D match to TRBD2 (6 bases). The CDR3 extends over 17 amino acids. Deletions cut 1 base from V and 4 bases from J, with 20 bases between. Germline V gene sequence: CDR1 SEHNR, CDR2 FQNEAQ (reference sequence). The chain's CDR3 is CASSLVHGGANRYEQYF. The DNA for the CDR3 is TGTGCCAGCAGCTTAGTTCACGGGGGAGCCAATAGGTACGAGCAGTACTTC.

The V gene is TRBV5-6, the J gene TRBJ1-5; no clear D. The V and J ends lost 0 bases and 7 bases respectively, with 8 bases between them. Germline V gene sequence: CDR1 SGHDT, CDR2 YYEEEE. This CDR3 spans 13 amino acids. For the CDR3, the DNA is TGTGCCAGCAGCTTGGGGGCGGGCCAGCCCCAGCATTTT. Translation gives CASSLGAGQPQHF.

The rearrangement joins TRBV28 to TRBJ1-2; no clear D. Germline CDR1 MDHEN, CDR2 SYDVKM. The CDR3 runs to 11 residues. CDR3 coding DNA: TGTGTCGCCCAGGATAACTATGGCTACACCTTC. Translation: CVAQDNYGYTF.

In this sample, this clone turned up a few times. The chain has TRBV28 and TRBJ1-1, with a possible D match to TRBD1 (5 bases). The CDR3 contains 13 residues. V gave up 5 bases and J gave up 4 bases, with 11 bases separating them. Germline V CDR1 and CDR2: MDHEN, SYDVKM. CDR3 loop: CASSRWGGTEAFF. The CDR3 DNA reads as TGTGCCAGCAGTCGTTGGGGGGGCACTGAAGCTTTCTTT.

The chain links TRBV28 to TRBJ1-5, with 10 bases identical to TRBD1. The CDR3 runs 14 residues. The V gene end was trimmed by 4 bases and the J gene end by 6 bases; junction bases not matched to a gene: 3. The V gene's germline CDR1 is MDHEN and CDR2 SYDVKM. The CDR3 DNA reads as TGTGCCAGCAGTTCGACAGGGGGCAGTCAGCCCCAGCATTTT. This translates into CASSSTGGSQPQHF.

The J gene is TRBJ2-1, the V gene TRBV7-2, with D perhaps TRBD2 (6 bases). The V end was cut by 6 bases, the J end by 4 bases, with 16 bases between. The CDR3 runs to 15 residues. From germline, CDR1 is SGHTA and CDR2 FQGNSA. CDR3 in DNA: TGTGCCAGCAGGCCCTCTTCTAGCGCATACAATGAGCAGTTCTTC. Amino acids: CASRPSSSAYNEQFF.

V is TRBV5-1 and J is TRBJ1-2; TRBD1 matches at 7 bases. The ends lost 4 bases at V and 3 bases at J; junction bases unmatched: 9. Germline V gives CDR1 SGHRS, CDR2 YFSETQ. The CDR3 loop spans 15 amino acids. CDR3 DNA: TGCGCCAGCAGCGAGGATGGGACAGCGCACTATGGCTACACCTTC. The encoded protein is CASSEDGTAHYGYTF.

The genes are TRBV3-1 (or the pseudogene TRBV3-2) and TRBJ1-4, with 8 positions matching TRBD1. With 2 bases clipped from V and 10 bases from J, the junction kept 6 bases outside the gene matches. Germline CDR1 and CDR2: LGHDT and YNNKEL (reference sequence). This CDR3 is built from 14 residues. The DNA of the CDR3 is TGTGCCAGCAGCCAACAGGGGGCGACTGGAAAACTGTTTTTT. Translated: CASSQQGATGKLFF.

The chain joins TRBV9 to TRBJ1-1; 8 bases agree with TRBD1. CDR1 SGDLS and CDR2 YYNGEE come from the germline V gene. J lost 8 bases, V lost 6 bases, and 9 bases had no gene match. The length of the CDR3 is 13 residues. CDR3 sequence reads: CASNKQGEAEAFF. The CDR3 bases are TGTGCCAGCAACAAACAGGGGGAGGCAGAAGCTTTCTTT.

The CDR3, as DNA: TGTGCCAGCAGGACGGGACAGGAAACCAAACAAGCTTTCTTT. Translation: CASRTGQETKQAFF. V is TRBV6-5 and J is TRBJ1-1; TRBD1 aligns across 8 bases. The V segment lost 6 bases and the J segment 9 bases; nucleotides outside the gene matches: 12. Germline loops: CDR1 MNHEY, CDR2 SVGAGI. CDR3 length: 14 amino acids.

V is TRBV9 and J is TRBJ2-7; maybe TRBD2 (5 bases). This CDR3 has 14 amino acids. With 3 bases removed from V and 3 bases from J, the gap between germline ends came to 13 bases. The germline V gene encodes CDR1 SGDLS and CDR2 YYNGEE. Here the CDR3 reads CASSADWRGYEQYF. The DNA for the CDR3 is TGTGCCAGCAGCGCGGACTGGAGAGGCTACGAGCAGTACTTC.

The CDR3 nucleotides are TGTGCCAGCAGTTACTCTGGGGGCTCGTACGAGCAGTACTTC. Translation: CASSYSGGSYEQYF. The V call is TRBV6-5, the J call TRBJ2-7; a weak D match, TRBD1 (6 bases). CDR1 MNHEY and CDR2 SVGAGI come from the germline V gene. The CDR3 contains 14 residues. Deletions cut 0 bases from V and 4 bases from J, with 10 bases between.

CDR3 sequence (DNA): TGTGCCAGTTTACAGGGGAACGAGCAGTACTTC. Encoded protein: CASLQGNEQYF. The chain is built from TRBV11-2 and TRBJ2-7; 7 bases fit TRBD1. CDR3 size: 11 residues. The germline CDR1 and CDR2 sequences are SGHAT and FQNNGV. V was clipped by 9 bases and J by 5 bases; unmatched bases: 4.

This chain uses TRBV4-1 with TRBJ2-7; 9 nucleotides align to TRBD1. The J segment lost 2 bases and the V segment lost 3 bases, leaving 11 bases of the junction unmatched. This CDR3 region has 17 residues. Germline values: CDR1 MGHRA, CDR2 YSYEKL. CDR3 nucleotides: TGCGCCAGCAGCCATGTTAGAGCGGGGACAGGGACCTACGAGCAGTACTTC. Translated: CASSHVRAGTGTYEQYF.

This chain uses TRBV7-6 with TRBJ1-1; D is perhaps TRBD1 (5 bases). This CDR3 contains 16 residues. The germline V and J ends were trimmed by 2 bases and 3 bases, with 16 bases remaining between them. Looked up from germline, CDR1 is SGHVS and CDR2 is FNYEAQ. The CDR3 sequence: CASSLNSPGRDTEAFF. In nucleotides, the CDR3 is TGTGCCAGCAGCTTAAACTCCCCAGGGAGGGACACTGAAGCTTTCTTT.

The CDR3, as DNA: TGTGCCAGCAGCGCCCAAGGGGGATACTCTGGAAACACCATATATTTT. The encoded protein is CASSAQGGYSGNTIYF. V and J are TRBV9 and TRBJ1-3; perhaps TRBD1 as D (6 bases). Trimming removed 3 bases at V and 0 bases at J, with 13 bases between. Germline CDR1 reads SGDLS; CDR2 reads YYNGEE. The CDR3 extends over 16 amino acids.

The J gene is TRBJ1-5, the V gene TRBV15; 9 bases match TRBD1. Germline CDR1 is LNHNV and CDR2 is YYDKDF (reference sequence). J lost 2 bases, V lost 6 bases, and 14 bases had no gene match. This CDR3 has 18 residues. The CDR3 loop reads CATSTPGQGHWGNQPQHF. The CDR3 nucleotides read TGTGCCACCAGTACTCCGGGACAGGGACATTGGGGCAATCAGCCCCAGCATTTT.

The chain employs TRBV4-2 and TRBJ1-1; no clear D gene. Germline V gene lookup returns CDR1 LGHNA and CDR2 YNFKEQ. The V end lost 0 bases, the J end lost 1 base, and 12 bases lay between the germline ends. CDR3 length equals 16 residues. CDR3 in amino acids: CASSQEVGGRNTEAFF. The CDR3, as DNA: TGTGCCAGCAGCCAAGAGGTCGGAGGGAGGAACACTGAAGCTTTCTTT.

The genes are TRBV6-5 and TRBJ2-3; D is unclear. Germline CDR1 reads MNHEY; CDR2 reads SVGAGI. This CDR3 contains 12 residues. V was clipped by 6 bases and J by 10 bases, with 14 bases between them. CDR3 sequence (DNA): TGTGCCAGCAGGGCCCTAGTAACATCGCAGTATTTT. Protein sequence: CASRALVTSQYF.

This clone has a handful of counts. The CDR3 loop reads CASSMGQGVQETQYF. The CDR3 DNA reads as TGTGCCAGTAGTATGGGACAGGGGGTCCAAGAGACCCAGTACTTC. This chain uses TRBV19 with TRBJ2-5; 11 bases are a match to TRBD1. CDR1 is LNHDA and CDR2 is SQIVND in the germline V gene (reference sequence). Trimming at V came to 3 bases and at J to 1 base, leaving 1 base not matched to a gene. The CDR3 length is 15 residues.

CDR3 in DNA: TGTGCCAGCAGCTTAGCGGGACAGGGAGGACAGCCCCAGCATTTT. Translated: CASSLAGQGGQPQHF. The chain recombines TRBV7-8 with TRBJ1-5; 9 nucleotides align to TRBD1. The CDR3 totals 15 residues. Germline CDR1 reads SGHVS; CDR2 reads FQNEAQ. V was clipped by 0 bases and J by 7 bases; unmatched bases: 4.

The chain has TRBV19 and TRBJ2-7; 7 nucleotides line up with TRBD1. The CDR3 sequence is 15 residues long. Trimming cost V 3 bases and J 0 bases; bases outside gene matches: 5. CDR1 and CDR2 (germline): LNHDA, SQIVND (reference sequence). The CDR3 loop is CASSMDRRSSYEQYF. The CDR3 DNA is TGTGCCAGTAGTATGGACAGGCGGAGCTCCTACGAGCAGTACTTC.

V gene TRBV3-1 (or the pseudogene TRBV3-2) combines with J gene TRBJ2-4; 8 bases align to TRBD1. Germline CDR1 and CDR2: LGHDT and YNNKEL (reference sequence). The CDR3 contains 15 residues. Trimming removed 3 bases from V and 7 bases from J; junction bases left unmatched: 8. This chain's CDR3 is CASSQAPRQGNIQYF. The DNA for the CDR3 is TGTGCCAGCAGCCAGGCCCCCCGACAGGGGAACATTCAGTACTTC.

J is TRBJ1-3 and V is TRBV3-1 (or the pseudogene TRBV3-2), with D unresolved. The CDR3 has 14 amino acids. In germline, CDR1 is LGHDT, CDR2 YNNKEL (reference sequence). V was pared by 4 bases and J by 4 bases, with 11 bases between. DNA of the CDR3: TGTGCCAGCAGCCCCGCCGCGGTCGGAAACACCATATATTTT. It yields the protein CASSPAAVGNTIYF.

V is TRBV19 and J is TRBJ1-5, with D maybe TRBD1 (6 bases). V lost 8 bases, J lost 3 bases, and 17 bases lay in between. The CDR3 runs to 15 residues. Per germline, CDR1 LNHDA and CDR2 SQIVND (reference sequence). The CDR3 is CASAKYRDSNQPQHF. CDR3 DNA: TGTGCCAGTGCTAAGTACAGGGATTCCAATCAGCCCCAGCATTTT.